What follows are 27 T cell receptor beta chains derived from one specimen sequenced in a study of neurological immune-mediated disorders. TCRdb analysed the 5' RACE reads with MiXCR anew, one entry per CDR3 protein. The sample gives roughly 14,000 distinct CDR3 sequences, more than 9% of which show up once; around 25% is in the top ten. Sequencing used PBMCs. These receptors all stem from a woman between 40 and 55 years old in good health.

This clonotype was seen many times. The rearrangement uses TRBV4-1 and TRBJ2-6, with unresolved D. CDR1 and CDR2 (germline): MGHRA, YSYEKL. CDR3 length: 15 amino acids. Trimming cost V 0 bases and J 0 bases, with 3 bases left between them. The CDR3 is CASSQDDSGANVLTF. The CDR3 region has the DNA TGCGCCAGCAGCCAAGATGACTCTGGGGCCAACGTCCTGACTTTC.

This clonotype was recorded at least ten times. CDR3 in DNA: TGTGCCAGCAGCCATCGACTAGCGACGAACACCGGGGAGCTGTTTTTT. It specifies CASSHRLATNTGELFF. The chain recombines TRBV6-8 with TRBJ2-2; 8 positions agree with TRBD2. Unmatched junction bases numbered 6, after V lost 6 bases and J lost 0 bases. The CDR3 contains 16 residues. Germline V gene lookup returns CDR1 MNHGY and CDR2 SAAAGT.

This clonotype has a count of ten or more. The CDR3 DNA reads as TGTGCCAGCAGCTCCAGCGGGAGGGTCCCCGAGACCCAGTACTTC. Protein: CASSSSGRVPETQYF. The rearrangement links TRBV5-6 to TRBJ2-5; 10 bases are a match to TRBD2. Germline V gives CDR1 SGHDT, CDR2 YYEEEE. V was pared by 3 bases and J by 5 bases, with 7 bases of the junction left unmatched. The CDR3 contains 15 residues. Together with reference TRBV5-6 and TRBJ2-5, the CDR3 gives the full variable domain: DAGVTQSPTHLIKTRGQQVTLRCSPKSGHDTVSWYQQALGQGPQFIFQYYEEEERQRGNFPDRFSGHQFPNYSSELNVNALLLGDSALYLCASSSSGRVPETQYFGPGTRLLVL.

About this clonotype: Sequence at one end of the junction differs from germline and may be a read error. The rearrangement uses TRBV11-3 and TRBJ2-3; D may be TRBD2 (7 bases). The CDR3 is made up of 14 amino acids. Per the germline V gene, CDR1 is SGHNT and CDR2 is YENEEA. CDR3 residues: CANSLGGGPDTQYF. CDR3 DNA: TGTGCCAACAGCTTAGGGGGGGGCCCGGATACGCAGTATTTT. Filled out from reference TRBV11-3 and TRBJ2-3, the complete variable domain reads EAGVVQSPRYKIIEKKQPVAFWCNPISGHNTLYWYLQNLGQGPELLIRYENEEAVDDSQLPKDRFSAERLKGVDSTLKIQPAELGDSAVYLCANSLGGGPDTQYFGPGTRLTVL.

The CDR3 DNA reads TGCGCCAGCAGCCGGACTAGCGGGGGTTATGAGCAGTTCTTC. It codes for CASSRTSGGYEQFF. V gene TRBV5-1 combines with J gene TRBJ2-1; 13 bases agree with TRBD2. The germline gives CDR1 SGHRS, CDR2 YFSETQ. CDR3 length: 14 amino acids. V trimming: 4 bases; J trimming: 8 bases; junction bases outside the gene matches: 3. Filled out from reference TRBV5-1 and TRBJ2-1, the complete variable domain reads KAGVTQTPRYLIKTRGQQVTLSCSPISGHRSVSWYQQTPGQGLQFLFEYFSETQRNKGNFPGRFSGRQFSNSRSEMNVSTLELGDSALYLCASSRTSGGYEQFFGPGTRLTVL.

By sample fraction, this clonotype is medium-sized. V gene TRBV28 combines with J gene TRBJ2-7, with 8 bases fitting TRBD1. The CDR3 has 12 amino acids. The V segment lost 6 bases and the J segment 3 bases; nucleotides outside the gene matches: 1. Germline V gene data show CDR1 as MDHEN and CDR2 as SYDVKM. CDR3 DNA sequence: TGTGCCAGCAGCACAGGGGGCTACGAGCAGTACTTC. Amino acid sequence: CASSTGGYEQYF.

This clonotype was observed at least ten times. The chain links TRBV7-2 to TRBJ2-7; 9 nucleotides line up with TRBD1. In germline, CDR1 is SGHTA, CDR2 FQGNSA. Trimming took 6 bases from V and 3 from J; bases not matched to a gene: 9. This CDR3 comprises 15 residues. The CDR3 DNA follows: TGTGCCAGCAGACAGGGGGCCTTCGGGCGCTACGAGCAGTACTTC. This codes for CASRQGAFGRYEQYF. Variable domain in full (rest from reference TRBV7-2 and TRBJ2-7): GAGVSQSPSNKVTEKGKDVELRCDPISGHTALYWYRQSLGQGLEFLIYFQGNSAPDKSGLPSDRFSAERTGGSVSTLTIQRTQQEDSAVYLCASRQGAFGRYEQYFGPGTRLTVT.

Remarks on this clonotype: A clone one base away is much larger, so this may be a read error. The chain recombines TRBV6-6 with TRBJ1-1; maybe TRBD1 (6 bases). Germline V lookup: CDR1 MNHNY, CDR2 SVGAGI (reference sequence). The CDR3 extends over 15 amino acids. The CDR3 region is CDSSYVGGLRTEAFF. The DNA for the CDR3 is TGTGACAGCAGTTACGTGGGGGGCCTAAGGACTGAAGCTTTCTTT.

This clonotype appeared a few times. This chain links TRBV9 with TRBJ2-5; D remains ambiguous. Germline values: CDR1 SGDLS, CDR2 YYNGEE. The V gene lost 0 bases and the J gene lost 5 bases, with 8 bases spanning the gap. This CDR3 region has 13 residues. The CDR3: CASSVDVWETQYF. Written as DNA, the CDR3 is TGTGCCAGCAGCGTAGATGTTTGGGAGACCCAGTACTTC.

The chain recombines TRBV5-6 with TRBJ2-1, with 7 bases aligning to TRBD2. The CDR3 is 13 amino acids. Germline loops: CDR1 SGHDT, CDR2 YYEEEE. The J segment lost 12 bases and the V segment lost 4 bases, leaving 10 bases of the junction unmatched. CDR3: CASSPSGADTQFF. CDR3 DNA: TGTGCCAGCAGCCCAAGCGGGGCAGATACGCAGTTCTTC. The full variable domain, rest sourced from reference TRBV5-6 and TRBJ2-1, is DAGVTQSPTHLIKTRGQQVTLRCSPKSGHDTVSWYQQALGQGPQFIFQYYEEEERQRGNFPDRFSGHQFPNYSSELNVNALLLGDSALYLCASSPSGADTQFFGPGTRLTVL.

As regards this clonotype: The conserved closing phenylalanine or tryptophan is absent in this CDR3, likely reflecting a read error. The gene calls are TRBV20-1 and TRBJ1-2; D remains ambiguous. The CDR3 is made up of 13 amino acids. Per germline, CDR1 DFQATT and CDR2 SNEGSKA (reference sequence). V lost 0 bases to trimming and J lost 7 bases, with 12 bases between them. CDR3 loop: CSARDMRTGGYTI. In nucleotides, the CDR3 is TGCAGTGCTAGAGACATGAGGACTGGTGGCTACACCATC.

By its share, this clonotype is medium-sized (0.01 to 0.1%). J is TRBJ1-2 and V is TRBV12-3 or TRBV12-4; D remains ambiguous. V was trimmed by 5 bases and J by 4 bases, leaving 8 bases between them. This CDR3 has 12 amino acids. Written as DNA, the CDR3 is TGTGCCAGCAGTCAATGGGGCTATGGCTACACCTTC. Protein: CASSQWGYGYTF.

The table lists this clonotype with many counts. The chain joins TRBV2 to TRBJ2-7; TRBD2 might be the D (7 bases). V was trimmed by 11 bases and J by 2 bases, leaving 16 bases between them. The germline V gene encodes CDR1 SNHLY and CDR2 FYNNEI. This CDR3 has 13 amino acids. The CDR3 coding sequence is TGTGCCGCGATGGGGGGGCCGACCTACGAGCAGTACTTC. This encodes CAAMGGPTYEQYF.

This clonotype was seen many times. Written as DNA, the CDR3 is TGTGCCAGCACGGACAGGGAGGGCTCCTACGAGCAGTACTTC. Encoded protein: CASTDREGSYEQYF. This chain uses TRBV28 with TRBJ2-7, with D tentatively TRBD1 (8 bases). This CDR3 comprises 14 residues. CDR1 and CDR2 from the germline V gene are MDHEN and SYDVKM. V lost 7 bases and J lost 0, with 13 bases in between.

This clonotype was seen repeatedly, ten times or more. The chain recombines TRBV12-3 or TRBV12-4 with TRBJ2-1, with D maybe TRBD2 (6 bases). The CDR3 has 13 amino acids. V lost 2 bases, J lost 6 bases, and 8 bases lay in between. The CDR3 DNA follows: TGTGCCAGCAGTTTACTCGGGAGCAATGAGCAGTTCTTC. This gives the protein CASSLLGSNEQFF.

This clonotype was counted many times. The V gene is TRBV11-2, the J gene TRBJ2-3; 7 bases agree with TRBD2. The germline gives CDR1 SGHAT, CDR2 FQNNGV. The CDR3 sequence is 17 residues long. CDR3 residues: CATSGRTTRDYTDTQYF. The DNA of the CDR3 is TGTGCAACCAGCGGAAGAACCACGCGGGACTACACAGATACGCAGTATTTT.

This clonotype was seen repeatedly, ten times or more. The DNA for the CDR3 is TGTGCCAGCAGTATTGGACAGGTTAATCAGCCCCAGCATTTT. It codes for CASSIGQVNQPQHF. The chain links TRBV12-3 or TRBV12-4 to TRBJ1-5, with 7 positions matching TRBD1. The CDR3 runs 14 residues. With V trimmed by 5 bases and J by 4 bases, 5 bases remained unmatched.

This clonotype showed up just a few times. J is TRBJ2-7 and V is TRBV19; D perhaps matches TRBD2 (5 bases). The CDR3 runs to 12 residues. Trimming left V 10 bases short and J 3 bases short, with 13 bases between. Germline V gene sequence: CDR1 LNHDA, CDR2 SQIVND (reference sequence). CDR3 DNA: TGTGCCACTAGACGGGATAACTACGAGCAGTACTTC. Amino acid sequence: CATRRDNYEQYF.

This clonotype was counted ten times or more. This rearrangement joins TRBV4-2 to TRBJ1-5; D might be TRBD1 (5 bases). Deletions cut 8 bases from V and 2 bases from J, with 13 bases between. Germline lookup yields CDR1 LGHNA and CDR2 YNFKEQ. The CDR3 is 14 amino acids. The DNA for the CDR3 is TGTGCCAGCCGGTTGACAGACGGCAATCAGCCCCAGCATTTT. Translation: CASRLTDGNQPQHF.

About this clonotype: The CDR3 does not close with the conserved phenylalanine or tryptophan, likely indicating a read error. CDR3 DNA: TGTGCCAGCAGCTTCGACGTGCTCTCGGACCCTACGCAGTATTTA. Translation gives CASSFDVLSDPTQYL. This chain uses TRBV5-1 with TRBJ2-3; no clear D. CDR1 is SGHRS and CDR2 is YFSETQ in the germline V gene. The CDR3 length is 15 residues.

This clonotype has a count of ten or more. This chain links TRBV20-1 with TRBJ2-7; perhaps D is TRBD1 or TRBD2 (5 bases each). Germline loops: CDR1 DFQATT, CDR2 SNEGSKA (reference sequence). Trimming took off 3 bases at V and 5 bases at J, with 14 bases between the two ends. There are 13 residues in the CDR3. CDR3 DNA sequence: TGCAGTGCTAGTTGGTACGGGACCCACGAGCAGTACTTC. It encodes CSASWYGTHEQYF.

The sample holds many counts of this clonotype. The CDR3: CASSPGGGGNQPQHF. Written as DNA, the CDR3 is TGTGCCAGCAGTCCAGGGGGTGGGGGCAATCAGCCCCAGCATTTT. The V gene is TRBV9, the J gene TRBJ1-5, with 7 bases identical to TRBD1. The CDR3 has 15 amino acids. V shed 5 bases, J shed 2 bases, and the junction held 7 bases outside the gene matches. Germline V gives CDR1 SGDLS, CDR2 YYNGEE. Combining the CDR3 with reference TRBV9 and TRBJ1-5 gives the whole variable domain DSGVTQTPKHLITATGQRVTLRCSPRSGDLSVYWYQQSLDQGLQFLIQYYNGEERAKGNILERFSAQQFPDLHSELNLSSLELGDSALYFCASSPGGGGNQPQHFGDGTRLSIL.

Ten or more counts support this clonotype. Here the CDR3 reads CSAGRNTEAFF. The CDR3 bases are TGCAGTGCGGGCAGGAACACTGAAGCTTTCTTT. This rearrangement joins TRBV20-1 to TRBJ1-1; unclear D gene. This CDR3 region has 11 residues. Germline-derived CDR1 and CDR2 are DFQATT and SNEGSKA (reference sequence). Trimming pared 6 bases from V and 1 base from J, leaving 6 bases between.

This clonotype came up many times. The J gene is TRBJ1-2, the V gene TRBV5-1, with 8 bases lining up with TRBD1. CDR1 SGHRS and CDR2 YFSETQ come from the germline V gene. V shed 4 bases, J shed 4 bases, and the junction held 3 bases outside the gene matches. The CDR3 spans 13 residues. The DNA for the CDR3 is TGCGCCAGCAGCGGGACAGGAGGCTATGGCTACACCTTC. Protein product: CASSGTGGYGYTF.

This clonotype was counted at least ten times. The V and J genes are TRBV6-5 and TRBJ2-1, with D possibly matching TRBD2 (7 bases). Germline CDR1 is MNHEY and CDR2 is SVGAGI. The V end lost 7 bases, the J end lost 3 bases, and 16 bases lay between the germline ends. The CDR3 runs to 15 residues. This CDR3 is CASISAGALYNEQFF. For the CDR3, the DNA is TGTGCCAGCATTAGTGCGGGGGCCCTCTACAATGAGCAGTTCTTC.

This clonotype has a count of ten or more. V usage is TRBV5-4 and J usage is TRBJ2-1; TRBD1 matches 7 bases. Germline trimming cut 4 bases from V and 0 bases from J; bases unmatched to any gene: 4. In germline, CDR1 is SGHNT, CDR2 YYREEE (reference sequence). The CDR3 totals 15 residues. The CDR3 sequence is CASSGTGDSYNEQFF. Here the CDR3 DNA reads TGTGCCAGCAGCGGAACAGGGGACTCCTACAATGAGCAGTTCTTC.

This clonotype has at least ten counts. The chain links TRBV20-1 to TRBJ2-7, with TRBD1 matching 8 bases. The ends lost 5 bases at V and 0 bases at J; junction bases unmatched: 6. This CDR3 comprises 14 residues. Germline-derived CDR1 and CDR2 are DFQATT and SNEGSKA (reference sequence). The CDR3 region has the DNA TGCAGTGCTGTATCAGGGGGCGGCTCCTACGAGCAGTACTTC. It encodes CSAVSGGGSYEQYF.